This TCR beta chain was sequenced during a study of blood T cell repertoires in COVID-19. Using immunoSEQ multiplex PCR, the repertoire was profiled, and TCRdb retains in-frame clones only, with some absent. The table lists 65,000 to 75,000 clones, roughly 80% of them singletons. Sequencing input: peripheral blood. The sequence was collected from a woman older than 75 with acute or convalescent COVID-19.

This CDR3 reads CASSPVTGTEAFF. The DNA for the CDR3 is TGTGCCAGCTCACCAGTTACAGGCACTGAAGCTTTCTTT. The chain uses TRBV18 and TRBJ1-1, with a tentative D call TRBD1 (5 bases). V shed 2 bases and J shed 4 bases, with 8 bases lying between them. Germline V lookup: CDR1 KGHSH, CDR2 LQKENI. The CDR3 contains 13 residues.